The 28 T cell receptor beta chains listed next were all sequenced from one sample in a study of breast tumors, draining lymph nodes, adjacent tissues. Each CDR3 protein is one row after TCRdb ran MiXCR on the multiplex PCR reads. The sample yields 20,000 or so distinct CDR3 sequences, roughly 50% seen once. What was sequenced was breast tumor tissue. These TCRs come from a female donor with breast cancer. Some clones in this sample may be carry-over from other donors' samples.

On this clonotype itself: At one end the junction does not follow the germline gene, possibly because of a read error. This rearrangement joins TRBV19 to TRBJ2-1, with 13 bases aligning to TRBD2. This CDR3 is 14 amino acids long. Germline V gene data show CDR1 as LNHDA and CDR2 as SQIVND (reference sequence). This CDR3 is CASGIGTSGNGQFF. DNA of the CDR3: TGTGCCAGTGGTATTGGGACTAGCGGGAATGGGCAGTTCTTC. The whole variable domain, filled in from reference TRBV19 and TRBJ2-1, reads DGGITQSPKYLFRKEGQNVTLSCEQNLNHDAMYWYRQDPGQGLRLIYYSQIVNDFQKGDIAEGYSVSREKKESFPLTVTSAQKNPTAFYLCASGIGTSGNGQFFGPGTRLTVL.

This clonotype came up many times. A much bigger clone sits one base away, suggesting this may be a read error. This chain uses TRBV5-1 with TRBJ2-5; the D call may be TRBD1 or TRBD2 (6 bases each). From germline, CDR1 is SGHRS and CDR2 YFSETQ. The CDR3 is 14 residues long. The DNA of the CDR3 is TGCGCCAGCCGGGTGGGGGGCCCCCAAGACACCCAGTACTTC. It yields the protein CASRVGGPQDTQYF. Full variable domain (outside the CDR3, taken from reference TRBV5-1 and TRBJ2-5): KAGVTQTPRYLIKTRGQQVTLSCSPISGHRSVSWYQQTPGQGLQFLFEYFSETQRNKGNFPGRFSGRQFSNSRSEMNVSTLELGDSALYLCASRVGGPQDTQYFGPGTRLLVL.

By sample fraction, this clonotype is medium-sized. This sequence joins TRBV20-1 and TRBJ2-7; 15 bases fit TRBD2. Per the germline V gene, CDR1 is DFQATT and CDR2 is SNEGSKA (reference sequence). V lost 6 bases, J lost 0 bases, and 6 bases stayed unmatched. The CDR3 length is 16 residues. This CDR3 reads CSARTSGRAHSYEQYF. For the CDR3, the DNA is TGCAGTGCGAGGACTAGCGGGAGGGCCCACTCCTACGAGCAGTACTTC.

This clonotype was observed once. One end of the junction varies from germline; a read error may be responsible. The rearrangement links TRBV11-2 to TRBJ1-2, with D possibly TRBD1 on 5 matching bases. This CDR3 is 13 amino acids long. Germline CDR1 SGHAT, CDR2 FQNNGV. The CDR3 protein is CASGQGLGYGYTF. CDR3 DNA: TGCGCCAGCGGACAAGGTTTAGGCTATGGCTACACCTTC.

This clonotype was counted many times. J is TRBJ2-2 and V is TRBV9, with D perhaps TRBD2 (5 bases). This CDR3 is built from 16 residues. The V gene lost 0 bases and the J gene lost 0 bases, with 9 bases spanning the gap. CDR1 is SGDLS, CDR2 YYNGEE, per germline. CDR3 coding DNA: TGTGCCAGCAGCGTAGTTGGCGGGTCGAACACCGGGGAGCTGTTTTTT. This encodes CASSVVGGSNTGELFF.

This clonotype showed up just once. The J gene is TRBJ1-2, the V gene TRBV14; D gene unclear. CDR1 is SGHDN and CDR2 is FVKESK in the germline V gene. This CDR3 is 13 amino acids long. Trimming stripped 5 bases from V and 7 bases from J, with 14 bases between. CDR3 protein: CASSVGRTTGYTF. DNA for the CDR3: TGTGCCAGCAGCGTAGGACGGACTACTGGCTACACCTTC.

CDR3 nucleotide sequence: TGCAGCGCCCCGGACCCCCGAGGGCCCGTAAACTATGGCTACACCGGGGAGCTGTTTTTT. It specifies CSAPDPRGPVNYGYTGELFF. The chain couples TRBV29-1 to TRBJ2-2; weak D call: TRBD2 (5 bases). In germline, CDR1 is SQVTM, CDR2 ANQGSEA. V dropped 7 bases and J dropped 3 bases, with 33 bases sitting between them. This CDR3 comprises 20 residues.

V and J are TRBV29-1 and TRBJ1-2, with TRBD1 identical over 11 bases. This CDR3 has 17 amino acids. Trimming took 1 base from V and 4 from J; bases not matched to a gene: 11. Germline V gene lookup returns CDR1 SQVTM and CDR2 ANQGSEA. The chain's CDR3 is CSVEGPGQGGFVYGYTF. CDR3 coding DNA: TGCAGCGTTGAAGGACCGGGACAGGGGGGTTTCGTCTATGGCTACACCTTC.

V usage is TRBV29-1 and J usage is TRBJ2-1; TRBD1 aligns across 7 bases. The length of the CDR3 is 15 residues. Germline CDR1 and CDR2: SQVTM and ANQGSEA. Unmatched junction bases numbered 9, after V lost 3 bases and J lost 4 bases. The CDR3 sequence: CSVEIWDSRYNEQFF. CDR3 DNA sequence: TGCAGCGTTGAGATATGGGACAGCCGATACAATGAGCAGTTCTTC.

This clonotype is deemed medium-sized. The rearrangement joins TRBV10-3 to TRBJ2-7; 13 bases agree with TRBD2. The CDR3 spans 13 residues. J was trimmed by 6 bases and V by 4 bases; bases with no gene match: 0. Germline V CDR1 and CDR2: ENHRY, SYGVKD. CDR3 nucleotide sequence: TGTGCCATCAGTGGGACTAGCGGGAGCGAGCAGTACTTC. This gives the protein CAISGTSGSEQYF.

This clonotype was counted many times. The chain joins TRBV20-1 to TRBJ1-1, with D possibly being TRBD1 (5 bases). CDR3 length: 15 residues. CDR1 is DFQATT, CDR2 SNEGSKA, per germline (reference sequence). Deletions cut 6 bases from V and 4 bases from J, with 21 bases between. The CDR3, as DNA: TGCAGTGCCAACCGTGGTACCCACAGGTCCACTGAAGCTTTCTTT. Its protein is CSANRGTHRSTEAFF.

This clonotype was found many times. The gene calls are TRBV6-2 or TRBV6-3 and TRBJ2-7; TRBD1 is a possible D gene (5 bases). Trimming removed 6 bases from V and 3 bases from J, with 6 bases in between. The CDR3 is 11 residues long. The germline CDR1 and CDR2 sequences are MNHEY and SVGEGT. Written as DNA, the CDR3 is TGTGCCAGCAGCGACAGCTACGAGCAGTACTTC. This sequence encodes CASSDSYEQYF.

This clonotype was observed many times. The chain employs TRBV28 and TRBJ2-7; D call uncertain. Germline CDR1 is MDHEN and CDR2 is SYDVKM. Deletions cut 3 bases from V and 3 bases from J, with 12 bases between. This CDR3 has 14 amino acids. The CDR3 coding sequence is TGTGCCAGCAGTTTGAGCCCCGCCGGCTACGAGCAGTACTTC. Translated: CASSLSPAGYEQYF.

The chain is built from TRBV29-1 and TRBJ1-2; 12 nucleotides agree with TRBD1. The length of the CDR3 is 16 residues. From germline, CDR1 is SQVTM and CDR2 ANQGSEA. Germline trimming cut 1 base from V and 4 bases from J; bases unmatched to any gene: 7. The CDR3 coding sequence is TGCAGCGTTGAAGGACCGGGACAGGGGGCTGTCTATGGCTACACCTTC. It yields the protein CSVEGPGQGAVYGYTF.

CDR3 amino acids: CSARHLAGGVESYEQYF. The CDR3 DNA follows: TGCAGTGCTAGACACCTAGCGGGAGGGGTGGAGTCCTACGAGCAGTACTTC. This chain joins TRBV20-1 and TRBJ2-7; 12 nucleotides line up with TRBD2. The CDR3 runs to 17 residues. The V and J ends lost 2 bases and 1 base, in that order; junction bases with no gene match: 9. Germline V CDR1 and CDR2: DFQATT, SNEGSKA (reference sequence).

The V gene is TRBV27, the J gene TRBJ1-5; tentatively, D is TRBD1 (6 bases). Trimming pared 7 bases from V and 1 base from J, leaving 11 bases between. The CDR3 runs 14 residues. CDR1 is MNHEY and CDR2 is SMNVEV in the germline V gene (reference sequence). CDR3 in amino acids: CASNRVASNQPQHF. CDR3 in DNA: TGTGCCAGCAACAGGGTGGCCAGCAATCAGCCCCAGCATTTT.

J is TRBJ2-3 and V is TRBV9; the match to TRBD2 covers 9 bases. V trimming: 3 bases; J trimming: 3 bases; junction bases outside the gene matches: 11. Germline V gives CDR1 SGDLS, CDR2 YYNGEE. The CDR3 length is 17 residues. This CDR3 is CASSGGIKAGGTDTQYF. The CDR3, as DNA: TGTGCCAGCAGCGGGGGAATAAAAGCGGGAGGAACAGATACGCAGTATTTT. Full variable domain (outside the CDR3, taken from reference TRBV9 and TRBJ2-3): DSGVTQTPKHLITATGQRVTLRCSPRSGDLSVYWYQQSLDQGLQFLIQYYNGEERAKGNILERFSAQQFPDLHSELNLSSLELGDSALYFCASSGGIKAGGTDTQYFGPGTRLTVL.

This clonotype was seen repeatedly, ten times or more. This chain connects TRBV5-1 to TRBJ2-3; TRBD1 matches at 9 bases. V was clipped by 3 bases and J by 4 bases; unmatched bases: 6. CDR1 is SGHRS, CDR2 YFSETQ, per germline. The CDR3 runs to 15 residues. CDR3 coding DNA: TGCGCCAGCAGCTGGGGGGACAGGGACTCAGATACGCAGTATTTT. Encoded protein: CASSWGDRDSDTQYF.

This clonotype ranks as medium-sized. The rearrangement uses TRBV9 and TRBJ2-3, with 13 bases identical to TRBD2. CDR1 SGDLS and CDR2 YYNGEE come from the germline V gene. Trimming removed 1 base from V and 4 bases from J; junction bases left unmatched: 3. CDR3 size: 16 residues. The CDR3 bases are TGTGCCAGCAGCGTAACTAGCGGGAGGGCCTCAGATACGCAGTATTTT. Its translation: CASSVTSGRASDTQYF.

Many counts were recorded for this clonotype. A much larger clone lies one base from this, so it may be a read error. The genes are TRBV20-1 and TRBJ2-7, with a weak D call TRBD2 (5 bases). Germline V gene sequence: CDR1 DFQATT, CDR2 SNEGSKA (reference sequence). The CDR3 covers 14 residues. With 0 bases removed from V and 6 bases from J, the gap between germline ends came to 15 bases. DNA for the CDR3: TGCAGTGCTAGAGATGGAAGCGGACGCTCCGAGCAGTACTTC. It translates to CSARDGSGRSEQYF.

The genes are TRBV7-9 and TRBJ1-6, with D maybe TRBD1 (6 bases). This CDR3 contains 16 residues. V shed 2 bases and J shed 9 bases, with 17 bases lying between them. The germline V gene encodes CDR1 SEHNR and CDR2 FQNEAQ (reference sequence). The CDR3 spells CASSLYGGVKSSPLHF. In DNA, the CDR3 is TGTGCCAGCAGCTTATACGGGGGCGTAAAGTCTTCACCCCTCCACTTT.

This clonotype was counted at least ten times. The V call is TRBV6-5, the J call TRBJ2-3, with 9 bases matching TRBD1. The CDR3 sequence is 15 residues long. Germline CDR1 and CDR2: MNHEY and SVGAGI. V was pared by 4 bases and J by 1 base, with 3 bases of the junction left unmatched. CDR3 in amino acids: CASSFRDRGTDTQYF. The DNA for the CDR3 is TGTGCCAGCAGTTTCAGGGACAGGGGCACAGATACGCAGTATTTT.

The V gene is TRBV7-3, the J gene TRBJ2-3, with 13 positions matching TRBD2. CDR3 length: 15 amino acids. The germline V gene encodes CDR1 SGHTA and CDR2 FQGTGA. After removal of 5 bases from V and 6 bases from J, the junction contained 5 bases not matched to a gene. In DNA, the CDR3 is TGTGCCAGCAGCGCCCGACTAGCGGGAGGTGATACGCAGTATTTT. As protein: CASSARLAGGDTQYF.

The chain employs TRBV7-2 and TRBJ2-1, with D unclear. Germline assignment: CDR1 SGHTA and CDR2 FQGNSA. Trimming shortened V by 3 bases and J by 0 bases, and 9 bases separated the two germline ends. The CDR3 spans 15 residues. The CDR3 here is CASSFSGSSYNEQFF. The CDR3 coding sequence is TGTGCCAGCAGCTTTTCAGGTTCCTCCTACAATGAGCAGTTCTTC.

The chain couples TRBV4-1 to TRBJ2-7, with a possible D match to TRBD1 (5 bases). Germline CDR1 and CDR2: MGHRA and YSYEKL. The CDR3 length is 15 residues. The V end lost 0 bases, the J end lost 0 bases, and 9 bases lay between the germline ends. This CDR3 reads CASSQDRGPSYEQYF. The DNA of the CDR3 is TGCGCCAGCAGCCAAGATAGGGGTCCCTCCTACGAGCAGTACTTC.

The rearrangement uses TRBV10-1 and TRBJ2-7; 11 nucleotides agree with TRBD2. Looked up from germline, CDR1 is WNHNN and CDR2 is SYGVQD (reference sequence). This CDR3 has 14 residues. Germline trimming cut 4 bases from V and 3 bases from J; bases unmatched to any gene: 2. The CDR3 DNA reads as TGCGCCAGCAGTGGGACTAGCGGGTACTACGAGCAGTACTTC. This translates into CASSGTSGYYEQYF.

The chain is built from TRBV29-1 and TRBJ1-4; D unclear. Germline assignment: CDR1 SQVTM and CDR2 ANQGSEA. Trimming cost V 6 bases and J 0 bases, with 14 bases left between them. The CDR3 has 15 amino acids. This CDR3 is CSVAPDGPTNEKLFF. CDR3 DNA: TGCAGCGTAGCGCCTGACGGTCCAACTAATGAAAAACTGTTTTTT. The full variable domain, in which reference TRBV29-1 and TRBJ1-4 provide the parts outside the CDR3, is SAVISQKPSRDICQRGTSLTIQCQVDSQVTMMFWYRQQPGQSLTLIATANQGSEATYESGFVIDKFPISRPNLTFSTLTVSNMSPEDSSIYLCSVAPDGPTNEKLFFGSGTQLSVL.

This clonotype has ten or more counts. The V and J genes are TRBV19 and TRBJ2-1; the match to TRBD2 covers 10 bases. The CDR3 consists of 16 residues. Unmatched junction bases numbered 4, after V lost 3 bases and J lost 2 bases. CDR1 and CDR2 from the germline V gene are LNHDA and SQIVND (reference sequence). This chain's CDR3 is CASSIERGGPYNEQFF. The CDR3 coding sequence is TGTGCCAGTAGTATTGAGCGGGGGGGCCCCTACAATGAGCAGTTCTTC.